This section outlines one T cell receptor beta chain sequence together with its context. Its antigen is as yet unknown. The PCR ran on 60 Vbeta and 13 Jbeta primers. Profiled with immunoSEQ multiplex PCR; TCRdb holds only in-frame clones, not every one. The table includes fewer than 80,000 clones, about four fifths detected once. The data belong to a study of cytomegalovirus exposure and HLA in healthy donors. General observations from the study: As a later analysis showed, a missense DCLRE1C variant was linked to trimming of TCR beta V- and J-genes. Indistinguishable V segments, including TRBV6-2 and TRBV6-3, were excluded.

Per germline, CDR1 MGHRA and CDR2 YSYEKL. V lost 0 bases to trimming and J lost 4 bases, with 9 bases between them. CDR3 length: 14 amino acids. Sequenced sample: PBMCs. This chain links TRBV4-1 with TRBJ1-2, with TRBD1 as a possible D gene (5 bases). The sequence was obtained from a woman aged 25 to 39 in good health and CMV-seronegative. The CDR3 DNA is TGCGCCAGCAGCCAAGACAGGGCAGGCTATGGCTACACCTTC. Protein: CASSQDRAGYGYTF.